This section outlines one TCR beta chain sequence together with its context. As yet, its antigen is unknown. The sample is drawn from a study of cytomegalovirus exposure and HLA in healthy donors. Per germline, CDR1 MNHEY and CDR2 SMNVEV (reference sequence). The V gene lost 2 bases and the J gene lost 0 bases, with 6 bases spanning the gap. There are 14 residues in the CDR3. Findings of the study overall: Prediction of most subjects' HLA-A and HLA-B alleles by TCR beta sequences was reportedly accurate. Segments of the TCR beta V type were, in most cases, productive about 90% or about 30% of the time in an earlier analysis. Within the data, a cluster of highly shared sequence variants was likely a sequencing artifact.

Primers for the PCR totalled 60 Vbeta and 13 Jbeta. Data came from immunoSEQ multiplex PCR; TCRdb stores just in-frame clones and leaves some out. The top ten hold 1.5% to 2% of the sample, which has under 200,000 clones, about 70% seen once. This clonotype originated in a woman aged 25 to 45 in good health and CMV-seronegative. V and J are TRBV27 and TRBJ2-3; D gene ambiguous. Sequencing input: PBMCs. In DNA, the CDR3 is TGTGCCAGCAGTTTAACTTCTAGCACAGATACGCAGTATTTT. It specifies CASSLTSSTDTQYF.